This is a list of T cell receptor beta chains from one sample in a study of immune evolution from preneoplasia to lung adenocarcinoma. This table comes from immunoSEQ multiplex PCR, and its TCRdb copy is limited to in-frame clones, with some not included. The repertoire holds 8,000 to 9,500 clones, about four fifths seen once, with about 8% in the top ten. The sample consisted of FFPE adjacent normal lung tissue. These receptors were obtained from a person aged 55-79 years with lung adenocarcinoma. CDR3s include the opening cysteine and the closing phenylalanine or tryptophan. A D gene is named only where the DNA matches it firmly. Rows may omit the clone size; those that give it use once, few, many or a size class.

DNA: TGTGCCAGCAGTTCAGGGGTAGAGCATCAGCCCCAGCATTTT; CDR3: CASSSGVEHQPQHF; size: once; J: TRBJ1-5; D: NA; V: TRBV6-5
DNA: TGTGCCAGCTTACCACGGGAGGACTATGGCTACACCTTC; CDR3: CASLPREDYGYTF; size: NA; J: TRBJ1-2; D: NA; V: TRBV18
DNA: TGCGCCAGCAGCTTGGACGGGTACGAGCAGTACTTC; CDR3: CASSLDGYEQYF; size: NA; J: TRBJ2-7; D: NA; V: TRBV5-1
DNA: TGTGCCAGCAGTGCCGATGGGACAGATAATTCACCCCTCCACTTT; CDR3: CASSADGTDNSPLHF; size: NA; J: TRBJ1-6; D: TRBD1; V: TRBV6-4
DNA: TGTGCCAGCAGCGTAGGGGCAGGAGGAATCTCCGAGCAGTACTTC; CDR3: CASSVGAGGISEQYF; size: NA; J: TRBJ2-7; D: NA; V: TRBV9
DNA: TGTGCCAGCAGCTTGGGCAGGGCCGACTACACCTTC; CDR3: CASSLGRADYTF; size: NA; J: TRBJ1-2; D: NA; V: TRBV11-2
DNA: TGTGCCAGCAGCTTGGCCGGCAGCGTTTACTATGGCTACACCTTC; CDR3: CASSLAGSVYYGYTF; size: NA; J: TRBJ1-2; D: NA; V: TRBV5-6
DNA: TGTGCCAGCAGCCCGGGGGGCCAATGGAATACGCAGTATTTT; CDR3: CASSPGGQWNTQYF; size: few; J: TRBJ2-3; D: NA; V: TRBV5-4
DNA: TGCGCCAGCAGGTCGCGGGGGCCAACTAATGAAAAACTGTTTTTT; CDR3: CASRSRGPTNEKLFF; size: NA; J: TRBJ1-4; D: NA; V: TRBV4-1
DNA: TGTGCCAGCAGCTTGGTCCTTGAAGGGGAGCAGTACTTC; CDR3: CASSLVLEGEQYF; size: NA; J: TRBJ2-7; D: NA; V: TRBV14
DNA: TGCGCCAGCAGCCAGGGACTAGCGGGAGATATGATTTACGAGCAGTACTTC; CDR3: CASSQGLAGDMIYEQYF; size: NA; J: TRBJ2-7; D: TRBD2; V: TRBV4-1
DNA: TGTGCCAGTAGGGAAACAGGGCGGGAGACCCAGTACTTC; CDR3: CASRETGRETQYF; size: NA; J: TRBJ2-5; D: NA; V: TRBV19
DNA: TGCGCCAGCCGGTCAGGGTTGACCGGGAGCTCCTACGAGCAGTACTTC; CDR3: CASRSGLTGSSYEQYF; size: NA; J: TRBJ2-7; D: NA; V: TRBV5-1
DNA: TGTGCCAGCAGCGTAGGACTAGCGGGGACTACAATTTTCGATGAGCAGTTCTTC; CDR3: CASSVGLAGTTIFDEQFF; size: NA; J: TRBJ2-1; D: TRBD2; V: TRBV5-5
DNA: TGTGCCAGCTCACCACCTCTAGCGGGAATATACAATGAGCAGTTCTTC; CDR3: CASSPPLAGIYNEQFF; size: NA; J: TRBJ2-1; D: TRBD2; V: TRBV18
DNA: TGTGCCAGCAGCTTCGACCTCAGGAACACTGAAGCTTTCTTT; CDR3: CASSFDLRNTEAFF; size: once; J: TRBJ1-1; D: NA; V: TRBV7-9
DNA: TGTGCCAGCATCAGGATGAACACCGGGGAGCTGTTTTTT; CDR3: CASIRMNTGELFF; size: NA; J: TRBJ2-2; D: NA; V: TRBV7-9
DNA: TGTGCCAGCAGCCCGGACAGTACCTACGAGCAGTACTTC; CDR3: CASSPDSTYEQYF; size: NA; J: TRBJ2-7; D: NA; V: TRBV6-5
DNA: TGTGCCAGCAGTTTAACAGGGGGAGAGCAGTACTTC; CDR3: CASSLTGGEQYF; size: NA; J: TRBJ2-7; D: TRBD1; V: TRBV27
DNA: TGTGCCTGGAGAAAAAACAGGGAAACGGGAGCTTTCTTT; CDR3: CAWRKNRETGAFF; size: NA; J: TRBJ1-1; D: NA; V: TRBV30
DNA: TGTGCCAGCAAGTCCGGGACAGGGGACCACGAGCAGTACTTC; CDR3: CASKSGTGDHEQYF; size: NA; J: TRBJ2-7; D: TRBD1; V: TRBV2
DNA: TGTGCCACCCCGAAAGGGGGAGACTTCTCCTACGAGCAGTACTTC; CDR3: CATPKGGDFSYEQYF; size: NA; J: TRBJ2-7; D: NA; V: TRBV7-9
DNA: TGTGCCAGTCATTCCTCGGAGGTGGAGCAGTACTTC; CDR3: CASHSSEVEQYF; size: NA; J: TRBJ2-7; D: NA; V: TRBV6-5
DNA: TGCGCCAGCAGCTTGGGTGTCGACAGTCTTCTTGATACGCAGTATTTT; CDR3: CASSLGVDSLLDTQYF; size: large; J: TRBJ2-3; D: NA; V: TRBV5-1
DNA: TGTGCCAGCAGTTACAGCGGGGGGGCTTGGGAGCAGTACTTC; CDR3: CASSYSGGAWEQYF; size: NA; J: TRBJ2-7; D: TRBD2; V: TRBV6-5
DNA: TGCGCCAGCAGCTTGGAACAGGGGGAGAATGAGCAGTTCTTC; CDR3: CASSLEQGENEQFF; size: NA; J: TRBJ2-1; D: TRBD1; V: TRBV5-1
DNA: TGTGCCAGCAGCGTCGGGGACAGGGGGGCGACAAATGAGCAGTTCTTC; CDR3: CASSVGDRGATNEQFF; size: NA; J: TRBJ2-1; D: TRBD1; V: TRBV9
DNA: TGTGCCAGCAGTTCGGGACAGGGGGCTGAAGCTTTCTTT; CDR3: CASSSGQGAEAFF; size: few; J: TRBJ1-1; D: TRBD1; V: TRBV6-5
DNA: TGTGCCAGCAGTGAGTTTAACAATCAGCCCCAGCATTTT; CDR3: CASSEFNNQPQHF; size: NA; J: TRBJ1-5; D: NA; V: TRBV6-1
DNA: TGTGCCAGCAGCTTAGGAGGTCAATCGGGCGGAGAGCAGTACTTC; CDR3: CASSLGGQSGGEQYF; size: NA; J: TRBJ2-7; D: NA; V: TRBV7-2
DNA: TGTGCCTGGAGTAGTCTAGCGGGGGATGAGCAGTTCTTC; CDR3: CAWSSLAGDEQFF; size: NA; J: TRBJ2-1; D: TRBD2; V: TRBV30
DNA: TGTGCCAGCAGCTACGGGACAGGGCAAAATGAAAAACTGTTTTTT; CDR3: CASSYGTGQNEKLFF; size: NA; J: TRBJ1-4; D: TRBD1; V: TRBV7-8
DNA: TGTGCCAGTAGCTATGGGACCGGGGAGCTGTTTTTT; CDR3: CASSYGTGELFF; size: NA; J: TRBJ2-2; D: NA; V: TRBV19
DNA: TGTGCCAGCAGCCGTAGCGGGGTAGGCCAAGAGACCCAGTACTTC; CDR3: CASSRSGVGQETQYF; size: NA; J: TRBJ2-5; D: TRBD2; V: TRBV5-4
DNA: TGTGCCAGCAGCGCCTCTGCGATGTCCTACGAGCAGTACTTC; CDR3: CASSASAMSYEQYF; size: NA; J: TRBJ2-7; D: NA; V: TRBV9
DNA: TGTGCCAGTATGGAACAGGGGACTGGGTTGGGTCAGCCCCAGCATTTT; CDR3: CASMEQGTGLGQPQHF; size: NA; J: TRBJ1-5; D: TRBD1; V: TRBV19
DNA: TGTGCCTGGAATACAAACAGGAGGGATACGCAATATTTT; CDR3: CAWNTNRRDTQYF; size: NA; J: TRBJ2-3; D: NA; V: TRBV30
DNA: TGTGCCAGCAGCGCGGGGGCGTTTGGAAACACCATATATTTT; CDR3: CASSAGAFGNTIYF; size: NA; J: TRBJ1-3; D: NA; V: TRBV11-2
DNA: TGTGCCAGCAGCCGGGGCTCTGAAGCTTTCTTT; CDR3: CASSRGSEAFF; size: NA; J: TRBJ1-1; D: NA; V: TRBV7-2
DNA: TGTGCCAGCAGGCGACAGGGGTTTTCCTATGGCTACACCTTC; CDR3: CASRRQGFSYGYTF; size: NA; J: TRBJ1-2; D: TRBD1; V: TRBV28
DNA: TGTGCCAGCTCACCCCGCGGGGTTGGGACCGGGGAGCTGTTTTTT; CDR3: CASSPRGVGTGELFF; size: NA; J: TRBJ2-2; D: NA; V: TRBV18
DNA: TGTGCCAGCAGCCGTTTAGCGGGAGACACCGGGGAGCTGTTTTTT; CDR3: CASSRLAGDTGELFF; size: once; J: TRBJ2-2; D: TRBD2; V: TRBV4-2
DNA: TGCGCCAGCAGACGTGGGACAGGGGGCGGTGGCGCTGAAGCTTTCTTT; CDR3: CASRRGTGGGGAEAFF; size: NA; J: TRBJ1-1; D: TRBD1; V: TRBV5-1
DNA: TGTGCCAGCAGCGGACCGGCTGCCCTCTACGAGCAGTACTTC; CDR3: CASSGPAALYEQYF; size: NA; J: TRBJ2-7; D: NA; V: TRBV6-1
DNA: TGTGCCTGGGTCAGGGAGGTGGGGTACGAGCAGTACTTC; CDR3: CAWVREVGYEQYF; size: NA; J: TRBJ2-7; D: NA; V: TRBV30
DNA: TGTGCCAGCAGCTCCTGGGACAGGGGGAACACTGAAGCTTTCTTT; CDR3: CASSSWDRGNTEAFF; size: NA; J: TRBJ1-1; D: TRBD1; V: TRBV7-9
DNA: TGCGCCAGCAGCTTGGGGACCTACCTCGACGAGCAGTACTTC; CDR3: CASSLGTYLDEQYF; size: once; J: TRBJ2-7; D: NA; V: TRBV5-1
DNA: TGCGCCAGCAGCCTTCATCCGGGGGACACTGAAGCTTTCTTT; CDR3: CASSLHPGDTEAFF; size: once; J: TRBJ1-1; D: NA; V: TRBV4-1
DNA: TGTGCCAGCAGCTTAGTGCGGGGGACGGGTACGGAGACCCAGTACTTC; CDR3: CASSLVRGTGTETQYF; size: NA; J: TRBJ2-5; D: TRBD2; V: TRBV11-2
DNA: TGTGCCAGCTCACCAGGGACAGACCGAAACACCATATATTTT; CDR3: CASSPGTDRNTIYF; size: NA; J: TRBJ1-3; D: TRBD1; V: TRBV18
DNA: TGTGCCAGCAGCTCGGGACAGGACTATGTTGGGGCCTTC; CDR3: CASSSGQDYVGAF; size: NA; J: TRBJ1-2; D: TRBD1; V: TRBV11-1
DNA: TGTGCCAGCTCACCACCTATTTACCAGCCCCAGCATTTT; CDR3: CASSPPIYQPQHF; size: NA; J: TRBJ1-5; D: NA; V: TRBV18
DNA: TGTGCCAGCTCACCCCGTTTAGTTGGCCAGCCCCAGCATTTT; CDR3: CASSPRLVGQPQHF; size: NA; J: TRBJ1-5; D: NA; V: TRBV18
DNA: TGCAGCGTTATTTCTGGGGCCAACGTCCTGACTTTC; CDR3: CSVISGANVLTF; size: NA; J: TRBJ2-6; D: NA; V: TRBV29-1
DNA: TGTGCCAGTAGTGGTAACTCGCGGACAGGGAGTTTGAGCTACACCTTC; CDR3: CASSGNSRTGSLSYTF; size: medium-sized; J: TRBJ1-2; D: TRBD1; V: TRBV19